This TCR beta chain was obtained from a study of cytomegalovirus exposure and HLA in healthy donors (dated by TCRdb to between 2016 and 2019). At the level of the whole study: In an earlier analysis of under 750 of the donors, 276 Gb of sequence data and 90 million to 120 million unique TCR beta sequences from roughly 180 million T cells were reported. Rather than using new phenotypic data, the later analysis identified candidate immune exposures from TCR beta sequences and from how often those sequences occurred across donors. Among the roughly 380 genotyped donors, roughly 80% belonged to the genetic ancestry cluster associated with self-reported Caucasian donors. The study aimed to test whether signatures of past pathogen exposure could be identified by cataloging public T cell receptors. An early release covering some 640 HLA-typed donors comprised about 300 gigabases of sequencing data and 85 million or so unique TCR sequences. In a later analysis, previously published TCR beta repertoires from fewer than 750 donors were re-analyzed and high-resolution HLA genotyping was added so that TCR occurrence patterns could be studied. The T cell repertoires of 666 subjects were profiled by immunosequencing and related to cytomegalovirus serostatus. Donor age, sex, ethnicity and CMV serostatus were compiled together with the repertoire data. Class I and class II HLA loci were covered by the typing at four-digit resolution. To decide whether each TCR beta V gene segment behaved as functional or pseudogenic, an earlier analysis of approximately 600 of the donors relied on high-throughput TCR beta sequencing. A separate validation cohort of about 110 different subjects was used in addition to the roughly 700-subject first cohort. Genome-wide SNP genotypes for about 65% of the roughly 670 donors were used in a later genetic analysis, which treated that subset as a discovery cohort. On average, around 240,000 unique TCR beta nucleotide sequences were sequenced per donor among 398 genotyped donors of the cohort, with approximately 18% of those sequences being non-productive. All discovery cohort repertoires had been generated using a single sequencing platform. To predict cytomegalovirus infection status, the study brought together high-throughput TCR immunosequencing, statistical association of individual TCRs with disease status, and machine learning. Typing coverage varied by locus: about 620-630 donors for A, B, C, DRB1 and DQB1; 522 for DQA1; around 610 for DPA1; 450 to 480 for DPB1. Because of strong linkage in the cohort, four to six DR-DQ haplotypes were treated as single units for association and clustering. Overall study outcomes, separate from this receptor: This cohort had only TCR beta chains sequenced, and the lack of alpha or paired-chain data limited which features could be detected. Compared with the 666-donor mean, donors in an Asian-associated ancestry cluster had fewer N-insertions in productive TCRs, according to a later genetic analysis. Correlated functional status among segregating V segments might reflect linkage disequilibrium, but an unknown experimental factor could not be ruled out. The classifier was reported to diagnose cytomegalovirus status with high specificity and sensitivity in both the original cohort and the validation cohort. Presence/absence analyses assumed roughly uniform sequencing depth across donors, an assumption that may not hold. A further reported finding was that TCR beta sequences accurately predicted the HLA-A and HLA-B alleles for most subjects in the first cohort. According to a later analysis, most CMV-associated TCR beta chains appeared to be HLA-restricted, and the HLA associations seemed to be driven largely by CMV exposure. Three of the identified cytomegalovirus-associated TCR beta chains were confirmed in vitro to be specific for cytomegalovirus antigens. The study listed over 150 TCR beta chains as associated with cytomegalovirus. When HLA alleles, especially DR and DQ, strongly co-occurred, TCR associations were difficult to assign to individual alleles. The earlier analysis of almost 600 of the donors excluded around 17 rarely observed V segments, including chromosome 9 orphons, because counts were too low. A group of highly shared sequence variants was considered likely to be a technical artifact of the sequencing pipeline. Because some donors lacked HLA typing at each locus, the association tests relied only on the typed subset. In a later analysis, HLA-associated TCR beta chains were found to be more clonally expanded and to have lower generation probabilities than equally common non-associated chains. According to a later analysis, parvovirus B19, influenza, CMV and Epstein-Barr virus appeared linked to several top co-occurrence clusters. Across donors, most TCR sequences were observed very rarely, whereas some public TCRs were present in many individuals. An association between a missense DCLRE1C variant and V-gene and J-gene trimming of TCR beta chains was found in a later genetic analysis and replicated in an independent cohort. At a false discovery rate of 0.05, a later analysis linked under 20,000 TCR beta sequences to specific HLA alleles. Broadly in line with IMGT annotations, most TCR beta V segments showed up in productive rearrangements about 87% or about 30% of the time in an earlier analysis of several hundred of the donors. Immune exposure information for the cohort was limited to CMV serostatus. In a later analysis, the rate of TCR association differed among HLA loci, with DRB1 alleles having the most associated TCRs and HLA-C alleles having the fewest. The authors suggested that the approach could potentially be extended to other disease states and immunological phenotypes.

The cohort was made up of under 800 healthy bone marrow donors. At the time of sampling, all cohort members were nominally healthy, though unrecorded immune exposures were likely present. The donor was CMV seropositive and belonged to the group of some 290 seropositive cohort members. A peripheral blood sample was collected from each donor, and TCR beta sequencing was performed on peripheral blood mononuclear cells. The Qiagen DNeasy Blood Extraction Kit was used to extract genomic DNA from the blood cell samples. A word on this clone: Its antigen is currently not known. No qualities accompany the bases; no much larger clone lies one base away.

The library was obtained by the immunoSEQ multiplex PCR assay. For the multiplex PCR, a mixture combining 60 forward primers for TCR Vbeta segments and 13 reverse primers for TCR Jbeta segments was used. A multiplex PCR assay on genomic DNA amplified the CDR3 region of rearranged TCR beta genes. Amplified TCR beta libraries were sequenced as 87-base-pair reads on the Illumina HiSeq System. Processing in the source paper ran as follows. A later analysis tallied tens of millions of unique TCR beta chains across the approximately 670 repertoires, and approximately 12 million of those chains were shared by two or more donors. A nearest-neighbor algorithm error-corrected the raw reads and collapsed the reads into unique sequences, merging closely related sequences to remove PCR and sequencing errors. V, D and J gene segments were assigned by aligning CDR3 sequences to IMGT reference sequences. For a sequence to be retained, a match of at least six nucleotides was required to both a V gene segment and a J gene segment. Rearrangements were classified as productive when the CDR3 lacked stop codons and remained in frame with V and J, and all other rearrangements were classified as non-productive. Following IMGT convention, CDR3 was defined as the stretch from the second conserved V-encoded cysteine up to the conserved J-encoded phenylalanine. The earlier analysis of about 610 of the donors excluded sequences that lacked an unambiguous match to a single V gene segment. In an earlier analysis of a few hundred of the donors, a V segment was called functional when productive rearrangements were above 56.7%, and segregating when the standard deviation between donors exceeded 5%. A statistical classification framework was built to diagnose cytomegalovirus status from the catalog of TCR beta chain sequences. In a later analysis, V and J genes were assigned by comparing TCR nucleotide sequences against IMGT/GENE-DB human TR gene sequences. In a later analysis, CDR3 sequences and most-parsimonious VDJ recombination scenarios were assigned using the TCRdist pipeline. In a later analysis, each TCR beta chain was defined by its CDR3 amino acid sequence together with its V-gene family, and reads without a unique V-gene family were excluded. A later analysis removed 592 highly shared, low-generation-probability nucleotide sequences to deal with suspected cross-contamination and a sequencing artifact. A later analysis calculated a clonal expansion index for each public chain from normalized within-repertoire ranks of inferred template counts. Generation probabilities in a later analysis came from a VDJ recombination model fitted to out-of-frame rearrangements, and those results were checked against IGoR. In a later analysis, hypergeometric tests were used to score TCR-TCR, TCR-HLA and TCR-CMV co-occurrence, with a repertoire-size bias correction applied to TCR pairs. False discovery rates were estimated in a later analysis by permuting HLA or CMV assignments 20 times. A later analysis grouped co-occurring TCRs with DBSCAN, adding TCRdist sequence similarity when clustering within HLA-allele-positive subsets. Repertoires with fewer than 30,000 or more than 120,000 public chains, plus five repertoires with anomalous nucleotide sharing, were excluded from co-occurrence clustering. TCRdb re-hosts the immuneACCESS table, in-frame sequences only. Its copies lack some clones; in the studies checked, an unresolved V gene accounts for under half of them, and the cause for the rest is not known. V and J calls and clone size follow that table, whereas D and trimming were derived from the DNA. The sample table lists under 200,000 clones, about 13% of them with a count of one. The ten biggest clones cover approximately 8.4% of the sample.

What was sequenced was PBMCs. This clonotype was obtained from a man aged 45-65 years in good health and CMV-seropositive.

The nucleotides are TGCGCCAGCAGCCCACGAGGGGGTTGGTTGGAGACCCAGTACTTC. The translation is CASSPRGGWLETQYF. The chain joins TRBV5-1 to TRBJ2-5; TRBD1 could be the D gene, as 6 bases match. Including the terminal cysteine and phenylalanine, the CDR3 comprises 15 residues. The read is trimmed to its CDR3 DNA, 45 bases read in frame from base 1. CDR1 and CDR2, looked up from the germline V gene, are SGHRS and YFSETQ. V is shortened by 4 bases, J by 5 bases, and the region joining them spans 18 bases.